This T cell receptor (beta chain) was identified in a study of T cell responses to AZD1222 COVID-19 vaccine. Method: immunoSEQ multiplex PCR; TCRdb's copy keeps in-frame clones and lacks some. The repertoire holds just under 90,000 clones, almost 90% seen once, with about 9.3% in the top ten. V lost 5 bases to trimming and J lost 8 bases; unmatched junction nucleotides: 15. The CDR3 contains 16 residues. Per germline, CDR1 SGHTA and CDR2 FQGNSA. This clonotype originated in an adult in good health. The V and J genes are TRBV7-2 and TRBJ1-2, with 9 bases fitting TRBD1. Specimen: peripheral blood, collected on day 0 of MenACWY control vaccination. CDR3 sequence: CASSRYPGTGLEGYTF. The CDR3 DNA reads TGTGCCAGCAGCCGGTACCCCGGGACAGGGCTCGAGGGCTACACCTTC.